The 14 T cell receptor beta chains in this list originate from one sample, sequenced in a study of shared T cell receptors in the human thymus. Only in-frame clones appear in the TCRdb table, and some are missing; sequencing was by immunoSEQ multiplex PCR. The sample holds just under 550,000 clones, around 82% seen once. These data are also associated with another study on human thymus T cells.

Source material: thymocytes. The receptor source for this set is a boy younger than two with a congenital heart defect.

V usage is TRBV5-1 and J usage is TRBJ1-2; 8 positions match TRBD1. The trim removed 2 bases at V and 7 bases at J, leaving 10 bases unmatched. The CDR3 runs 15 residues. Germline V gene lookup returns CDR1 SGHRS and CDR2 YFSETQ. For the CDR3, the DNA is TGCGCCAGCAGCTTAGACCGGGACAGGATCCGTGGCTACACCTTC. This sequence encodes CASSLDRDRIRGYTF.

This clone was counted a few times. J is TRBJ2-1 and V is TRBV5-6, with 14 bases identical to TRBD2. The CDR3 sequence is 18 residues long. CDR1 is SGHDT and CDR2 is YYEEEE in the germline V gene. V shed 4 bases and J 6 bases; nucleotides not matched to a gene: 12. CDR3 loop: CASSTGLAGAPLGNEQFF. CDR3 nucleotide sequence: TGTGCCAGCAGCACGGGACTAGCGGGAGCCCCCTTAGGCAATGAGCAGTTCTTC.

V gene TRBV11-3 combines with J gene TRBJ1-1; TRBD1 is a possible D gene (5 bases). Trimming cost V 2 bases and J 1 base, with 8 bases left between them. Germline values: CDR1 SGHNT, CDR2 YENEEA. The CDR3 spans 14 residues. CDR3 nucleotide sequence: TGTGCCAGCAGCTTACGGACACCGAACACTGAAGCTTTCTTT. Protein sequence: CASSLRTPNTEAFF.

This rearrangement joins TRBV5-1 to TRBJ2-2; 8 positions match TRBD2. Unmatched junction bases numbered 3, after V lost 5 bases and J lost 3 bases. The CDR3 length is 14 residues. Germline V gene lookup returns CDR1 SGHRS and CDR2 YFSETQ. CDR3 in amino acids: CASRVSGDTGELFF. CDR3 nucleotide sequence: TGCGCCAGCAGGGTTAGCGGGGACACCGGGGAGCTGTTTTTT.

The chain recombines TRBV18 with TRBJ2-1, with 9 bases lining up with TRBD2. V lost 4 bases and J lost 2; bases outside the gene matches: 3. The CDR3 is 15 amino acids. Per the germline V gene, CDR1 is KGHSH and CDR2 is LQKENI. The chain's CDR3 is CASSLGLATYNEQFF. CDR3 coding DNA: TGTGCCAGCTCACTCGGACTAGCGACCTACAATGAGCAGTTCTTC.

This clone was recorded once. This chain connects TRBV4-1 to TRBJ2-1, with D maybe TRBD1 (5 bases). This CDR3 is built from 14 residues. Trimming took off 0 bases at V and 8 bases at J, with 11 bases between the two ends. Per the germline V gene, CDR1 is MGHRA and CDR2 is YSYEKL. The CDR3 DNA follows: TGCGCCAGCAGCCAAGACCCGGACATGGATGAGCAGTTCTTC. This encodes CASSQDPDMDEQFF.

The V call is TRBV7-2, the J call TRBJ2-1; D may be TRBD2 (6 bases). Germline loops: CDR1 SGHTA, CDR2 FQGNSA. V gave up 1 base and J gave up 8 bases, with 6 bases separating them. The CDR3 consists of 12 residues. CDR3 nucleotides: TGTGCCAGCAGCTTAGGGAGGGATGAGCAGTTCTTC. Its translation: CASSLGRDEQFF.

The chain uses TRBV15 and TRBJ2-7, with 9 bases fitting TRBD1. CDR3 size: 14 residues. Germline V gives CDR1 LNHNV, CDR2 YYDKDF (reference sequence). The DNA for the CDR3 is TGTGCAGCCGGAAGACAGGGGGTATACTACGAGCAGTACTTC. This encodes CAAGRQGVYYEQYF.

V gene TRBV5-1 combines with J gene TRBJ2-2; D gene uncertain. V was trimmed by 0 bases and J by 1 base, leaving 7 bases between them. The CDR3 is 15 residues long. Looked up from germline, CDR1 is SGHRS and CDR2 is YFSETQ. Here the CDR3 reads CASSLEAGNTGELFF. CDR3 DNA sequence: TGCGCCAGCAGCTTGGAGGCAGGGAACACCGGGGAGCTGTTTTTT.

The table lists this clone with a count of one. This rearrangement joins TRBV28 to TRBJ2-1, with TRBD2 matching 7 bases. The germline CDR1 and CDR2 sequences are MDHEN and SYDVKM. Trimming removed 1 base from V and 5 bases from J; junction bases left unmatched: 11. The CDR3 sequence is 17 residues long. For the CDR3, the DNA is TGTGCCAGCAGTTTATTATGGGGTGGCGGGAGCCACAATGAGCAGTTCTTC. Its translation: CASSLLWGGGSHNEQFF.

This chain joins TRBV20-1 and TRBJ2-7; 8 nucleotides line up with TRBD2. The trim removed 4 bases at V and 12 bases at J, leaving 5 bases unmatched. CDR1 and CDR2 (germline): DFQATT, SNEGSKA (reference sequence). The CDR3 covers 10 residues. The CDR3 loop reads CSATTREGYF. In DNA form, the CDR3 reads TGCAGTGCTACTACACGGGAGGGGTACTTC.

The chain links TRBV28 to TRBJ1-5; D unresolved. CDR1 is MDHEN, CDR2 SYDVKM, per germline. The CDR3 has 14 amino acids. The V gene lost 6 bases and the J gene lost 9 bases, with 18 bases spanning the gap. CDR3 coding DNA: TGTGCCAGCAGCAACCGCCCCTGTCCGAGGCCCCAGCATTTT. Its translation: CASSNRPCPRPQHF. Variable domain in full (rest from reference TRBV28 and TRBJ1-5): DVKVTQSSRYLVKRTGEKVFLECVQDMDHENMFWYRQDPGLGLRLIYFSYDVKMKEKGDIPEGYSVSREKKERFSLILESASTNQTSMYLCASSNRPCPRPQHFGDGTRLSIL.

The V call is TRBV4-2, the J call TRBJ2-7, with 7 nucleotides matching TRBD1. V lost 6 bases, J lost 2 bases, and 7 bases stayed unmatched. Germline CDR1 is LGHNA and CDR2 is YNFKEQ. The CDR3 is 14 residues long. The CDR3 DNA sequence: TGTGCCAGCAGTCCAGGGACAGCACCCTACGAGCAGTACTTC. Its translation is CASSPGTAPYEQYF.

The chain joins TRBV7-9 to TRBJ2-5, with TRBD2 matching over 14 bases. Germline trimming cut 5 bases from V and 6 bases from J; bases unmatched to any gene: 8. Germline V CDR1 and CDR2: SEHNR, FQNEAQ (reference sequence). The CDR3 is 16 amino acids. DNA for the CDR3: TGTGCCAGCAGCCCTGGGACTAGCGGGAGTACGAAGACCCAGTACTTC. It yields the protein CASSPGTSGSTKTQYF.